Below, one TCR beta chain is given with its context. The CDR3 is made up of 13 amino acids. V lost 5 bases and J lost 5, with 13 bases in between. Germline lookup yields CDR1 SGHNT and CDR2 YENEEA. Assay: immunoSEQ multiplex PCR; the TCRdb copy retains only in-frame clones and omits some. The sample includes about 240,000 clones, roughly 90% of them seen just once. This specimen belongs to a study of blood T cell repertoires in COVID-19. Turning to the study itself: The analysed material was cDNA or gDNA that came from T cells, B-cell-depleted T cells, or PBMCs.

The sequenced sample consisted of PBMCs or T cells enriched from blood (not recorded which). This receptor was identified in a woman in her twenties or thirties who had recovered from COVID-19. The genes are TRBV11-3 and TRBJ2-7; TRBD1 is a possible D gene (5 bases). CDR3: CASSPGPGNEQYF. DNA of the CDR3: TGTGCCAGCAGCCCAGGCCCAGGGAACGAGCAGTACTTC.